The 29 T cell receptor beta chains presented below share a single source sample, sequenced in a study of T cell responses to AZD1222 COVID-19 vaccine. TCRdb's table, derived via immunoSEQ multiplex PCR, lists solely in-frame clones and lacks some. The data contain 100,000 to 150,000 clones, 80% to 95% of them singletons. The sample was peripheral blood, taken 28 days after the second AZD1222 dose. The source of these receptors is an adult who received the AZD1222 COVID-19 vaccine.

The CDR3 loop is CASSYTGLNYGYTF. In DNA form, the CDR3 reads TGTGCCAGCAGTTATACAGGGTTGAACTATGGCTACACCTTC. The J gene is TRBJ1-2, the V gene TRBV6-5, with D maybe TRBD1 (6 bases). CDR1 and CDR2 (germline): MNHEY, SVGAGI. With 3 bases removed from V and 2 bases from J, the gap between germline ends came to 10 bases. This CDR3 spans 14 amino acids.

The J gene is TRBJ1-1, the V gene TRBV29-1; D is possibly TRBD1 (5 bases). The CDR3 loop spans 14 amino acids. Germline loops: CDR1 SQVTM, CDR2 ANQGSEA. V dropped 2 bases and J dropped 0 bases, with 10 bases sitting between them. The CDR3 DNA is TGCAGCGTTGAATTTTGGGGGATGAACACTGAAGCTTTCTTT. Protein product: CSVEFWGMNTEAFF.

This clone was counted between two and nine times. V usage is TRBV21-1 and J usage is TRBJ2-7; TRBD2 reflects the table's D call only, with no check against the DNA. TRBV21-1 corresponds to a pseudogene. CDR3 size: 12 residues. The CDR3: CASRNELYEQYF. CDR3 coding DNA: TGTGCCAGCAGGAACGAGCTCTACGAGCAGTACTTC.

The chain carries TRBV7-2 and TRBJ2-3; possibly TRBD2 for D (6 bases). This CDR3 comprises 15 residues. Germline V gene sequence: CDR1 SGHTA, CDR2 FQGNSA. Trimming cost V 6 bases and J 5 bases, with 18 bases left between them. The CDR3 loop reads CASSVERREIDTQYF. Written as DNA, the CDR3 is TGTGCCAGCAGTGTCGAGCGGAGGGAGATAGATACGCAGTATTTT.

The rearrangement links TRBV12-5 to TRBJ2-3; TRBD2 might be the D (6 bases). The germline CDR1 and CDR2 sequences are LGHNT and FRNRAP. Trimming took off 8 bases at V and 4 bases at J, with 16 bases between the two ends. The CDR3 has 14 amino acids. CDR3 DNA sequence: TGTGCTAGTCGACCCAGCGGGCCGGCAGATACGCAGTATTTT. Its translation: CASRPSGPADTQYF. The full variable domain, rest sourced from reference TRBV12-5 and TRBJ2-3, is DARVTQTPRHKVTEMGQEVTMRCQPILGHNTVFWYRQTMMQGLELLAYFRNRAPLDDSGMPKDRFSAEMPDATLATLKIQPSEPRDSAVYFCASRPSGPADTQYFGPGTRLTVL.

The rearrangement uses TRBV3-1 (or the pseudogene TRBV3-2) and TRBJ1-1, with D tentatively TRBD1 (6 bases). This CDR3 spans 14 amino acids. CDR1 LGHDT and CDR2 YNNKEL come from the germline V gene (reference sequence). Trimming shortened V by 3 bases and J by 6 bases, and 14 bases separated the two germline ends. CDR3 sequence: CASSHRDRGAEAFF. The CDR3 DNA sequence: TGTGCCAGCAGCCACAGGGATAGGGGGGCTGAAGCTTTCTTT.

This chain joins TRBV7-2 and TRBJ1-2; tentative D call: TRBD1 (5 bases). This CDR3 contains 14 residues. Germline V gene lookup returns CDR1 SGHTA and CDR2 FQGNSA. Trimming took 5 bases from V and 2 from J, leaving 12 bases between them. CDR3 protein: CASSPRRGNYGYTF. The CDR3 DNA reads TGTGCCAGCAGCCCAAGAAGGGGAAACTATGGCTACACCTTC.

The CDR3 DNA reads TGCGCCAGCAGCTTGACGGCCGTCGGGACCGGGGAGCTGTTTTTT. It translates to CASSLTAVGTGELFF. The chain links TRBV5-1 to TRBJ2-2; D gene unclear. Germline loops: CDR1 SGHRS, CDR2 YFSETQ. CDR3 size: 15 residues. Trimming took off 1 base at V and 5 bases at J, with 12 bases between the two ends.

The chain joins TRBV7-2 to TRBJ1-1; no clear D gene. In germline, CDR1 is SGHTA, CDR2 FQGNSA. The CDR3 consists of 13 residues. V lost 2 bases to trimming and J lost 7 bases, with 11 bases between them. The CDR3 DNA reads as TGTGCCAGCAGCTTAAGGGAATCATTTGAAGCTTTCTTT. This codes for CASSLRESFEAFF.

This chain connects TRBV9 to TRBJ1-4; D not certain. V was shortened by 0 bases and J by 3 bases, with 12 bases between the two germline ends. In germline, CDR1 is SGDLS, CDR2 YYNGEE. This CDR3 has 16 amino acids. DNA for the CDR3: TGTGCCAGCAGCGTAGCCGCTGGGGTACCTAATGAAAAACTGTTTTTT. It is translated as CASSVAAGVPNEKLFF.

This sequence joins TRBV7-2 and TRBJ1-4, with 7 nucleotides matching TRBD1. Germline CDR1 SGHTA, CDR2 FQGNSA. This CDR3 region has 15 residues. V shed 6 bases and J 2 bases; nucleotides not matched to a gene: 6. Here the CDR3 DNA reads TGTGCCAGCAGTAGGGCGACAGGGACTAATGAAAAACTGTTTTTT. Translating it yields CASSRATGTNEKLFF.

This sequence joins TRBV28 and TRBJ2-5; TRBD1 matches 11 bases. The V gene's germline CDR1 is MDHEN and CDR2 SYDVKM. The CDR3 consists of 15 residues. J gave up 6 bases and V 2 bases, and 5 bases lay outside the gene matches. The CDR3 DNA sequence: TGTGCCAGCAGTTTAAGGACAGGGGGCCCCAAGACCCAGTACTTC. It yields the protein CASSLRTGGPKTQYF.

The chain employs TRBV19 and TRBJ1-6; the match to TRBD1 covers 11 bases. The CDR3 is made up of 14 amino acids. V lost 5 bases, J lost 9 bases, and 3 bases stayed unmatched. The V gene's germline CDR1 is LNHDA and CDR2 SQIVND (reference sequence). CDR3 in amino acids: CASSGTGGGSPLHF. In DNA, the CDR3 is TGTGCCAGTAGTGGGACAGGGGGAGGTTCACCCCTCCACTTT.

This clone was found once. The J gene is TRBJ1-3, the V gene TRBV6-6; no clear D gene. V lost 7 bases and J 4 bases, leaving 14 bases between the germline ends. Germline CDR1 reads MNHNY; CDR2 reads SVGAGI (reference sequence). The CDR3 is 14 residues long. The CDR3 here is CASTPNSSGNTIYF. CDR3 DNA: TGTGCCAGCACCCCTAATAGTTCGGGAAACACCATATATTTT.

The chain joins TRBV12-3 or TRBV12-4 to TRBJ1-2; D call uncertain. Trimming left V 5 bases short and J 7 bases short, with 11 bases between. The CDR3 contains 12 residues. The CDR3 coding sequence is TGTGCCAGCAGTCGGACCGTTACTGGCTACACCTTC. Translated: CASSRTVTGYTF.

The rearrangement links TRBV28 to TRBJ2-3, with 7 bases fitting TRBD2. The CDR3 runs 15 residues. The V and J ends lost 7 bases and 9 bases, in that order; junction bases with no gene match: 16. Germline CDR1 MDHEN, CDR2 SYDVKM. The CDR3 nucleotides read TGTGCCAGCATCCCCGGGGAGGGGCGAAGTTCCACGCAGTATTTT. This encodes CASIPGEGRSSTQYF.

The V and J genes are TRBV9 and TRBJ2-2, with D perhaps matching TRBD2 (5 bases). V lost 6 bases to trimming and J lost 3 bases, with 12 bases between them. The V gene's germline CDR1 is SGDLS and CDR2 YYNGEE. The CDR3 is 14 amino acids. DNA of the CDR3: TGTGCCAGCAAGGTAGAACTAGACACCGGGGAGCTGTTTTTT. It translates to CASKVELDTGELFF.

This clone was seen just once. The rearrangement uses TRBV23-1 and TRBJ2-7; 9 bases map to TRBD1. TRBV23-1 is flagged as an ORF with uncertain function. The CDR3 covers 14 residues. Trimming took 0 bases from V and 5 from J; bases not matched to a gene: 2. DNA for the CDR3: TGCGCCAGCAGTCAATCGGGACAGGGAAACGAGCAGTACTTC. Residues: CASSQSGQGNEQYF.

This rearrangement joins TRBV27 to TRBJ2-3, with 9 bases fitting TRBD2. J lost 2 bases, V lost 4 bases, and 13 bases had no gene match. Germline loops: CDR1 MNHEY, CDR2 SMNVEV (reference sequence). This CDR3 is 18 amino acids long. CDR3 protein: CASSSRLGLAKNTDTQYF. CDR3 DNA sequence: TGTGCCAGCAGTTCCCGACTCGGACTAGCGAAAAACACAGATACGCAGTATTTT.

This chain links TRBV12-5 with TRBJ2-3; no clear D gene. The CDR3 has 13 residues. V lost 3 bases and J 9 bases, leaving 13 bases between the germline ends. In germline, CDR1 is LGHNT, CDR2 FRNRAP. CDR3 loop: CASGFLNEETQYF. The CDR3 DNA follows: TGTGCTAGTGGTTTCCTCAACGAGGAGACGCAGTATTTT.

This clone was seen more than once but under ten times. V usage is TRBV4-1 and J usage is TRBJ2-5; no firm D call. The CDR3 runs 15 residues. Deletions cut 0 bases from V and 7 bases from J, with 15 bases between. Germline V gene sequence: CDR1 MGHRA, CDR2 YSYEKL. The CDR3 protein is CASSQEDTPWATQYF. CDR3 sequence (DNA): TGCGCCAGCAGCCAAGAGGATACCCCTTGGGCGACCCAGTACTTC.

The chain links TRBV13 to TRBJ1-2; 7 bases align to TRBD1. This CDR3 comprises 13 residues. The germline V gene encodes CDR1 PRHDT and CDR2 FYEKMQ (reference sequence). V shed 3 bases and J 7 bases; nucleotides not matched to a gene: 5. In DNA form, the CDR3 reads TGTGCCAGCAGCTTCGGGACAGAAAGTGGCTACACCTTC. The encoded protein is CASSFGTESGYTF.

The J gene is TRBJ2-2, the V gene TRBV19, with TRBD2 matching 10 bases. The CDR3 extends over 16 amino acids. The germline gives CDR1 LNHDA, CDR2 SQIVND (reference sequence). V trimming: 6 bases; J trimming: 5 bases; junction bases outside the gene matches: 9. CDR3 residues: CASRIQREGQTGELFF. CDR3 sequence (DNA): TGTGCCAGTAGGATCCAGCGGGAGGGCCAAACCGGGGAGCTGTTTTTT. Full variable domain (rest looked up from reference TRBV19 and TRBJ2-2): DGGITQSPKYLFRKEGQNVTLSCEQNLNHDAMYWYRQDPGQGLRLIYYSQIVNDFQKGDIAEGYSVSREKKESFPLTVTSAQKNPTAFYLCASRIQREGQTGELFFGEGSRLTVL.

This chain links TRBV7-3 with TRBJ2-5; perhaps TRBD2 as D (5 bases). Germline CDR1 and CDR2: SGHTA and FQGTGA. The CDR3 totals 14 residues. The V gene lost 1 base and the J gene lost 7 bases, with 13 bases spanning the gap. CDR3 sequence reads: CASSLNEGFGTQYF. For the CDR3, the DNA is TGTGCCAGCAGCTTAAATGAGGGTTTCGGGACCCAGTACTTC.

The rearrangement joins TRBV18 to TRBJ1-1; D gene unclear. The V end lost 6 bases, the J end lost 1 base, and 9 bases lay between the germline ends. This CDR3 has 13 amino acids. The germline gives CDR1 KGHSH, CDR2 LQKENI. CDR3 in DNA: TGTGCCAGCTCCCGACAAGAGAACACTGAAGCTTTCTTT. Translating it yields CASSRQENTEAFF. Supplemented by reference TRBV18 and TRBJ1-1, the full variable domain reads NAGVMQNPRHLVRRRGQEARLRCSPMKGHSHVYWYRQLPEEGLKFMVYLQKENIIDESGMPKERFSAEFPKEGPSILRIQQVVRGDSAAYFCASSRQENTEAFFGQGTRLTVV.

The genes are TRBV28 and TRBJ2-5; 7 positions match TRBD2. This CDR3 is 14 amino acids long. Germline V gives CDR1 MDHEN, CDR2 SYDVKM. V lost 6 bases and J lost 5; bases outside the gene matches: 9. CDR3 loop: CASSRRESRETQYF. CDR3 in DNA: TGTGCCAGCAGCCGGCGGGAGAGTAGGGAGACCCAGTACTTC.

On this clone itself: Other DNA sequences in the same sample also yield this CDR3. The J gene is TRBJ2-1, the V gene TRBV9; either TRBD1 or TRBD2 may fit D (5 bases each). The CDR3 totals 16 residues. V was pared by 0 bases and J by 2 bases, with 12 bases between. Germline-derived CDR1 and CDR2 are SGDLS and YYNGEE. The chain's CDR3 is CASSVVGSGPYNEQFF. The CDR3 DNA is TGTGCCAGCAGCGTAGTAGGGTCGGGACCCTACAATGAGCAGTTCTTC.

This clone has a handful of counts. The J gene is TRBJ2-1, the V gene TRBV6-2 or TRBV6-3; tentative D call: TRBD1 (6 bases). Per the germline V gene, CDR1 is MNHEY and CDR2 is SVGEGT. Trimming shortened V by 5 bases and J by 4 bases, and 9 bases separated the two germline ends. This CDR3 spans 13 amino acids. CDR3 bases: TGTGCCAGCAGTGCTGGACAGTACAATGAGCAGTTCTTC. Translated: CASSAGQYNEQFF.

This chain joins TRBV7-6 and TRBJ2-2; D might be TRBD1 (5 bases). Trimming left V 3 bases short and J 4 bases short, with 12 bases between. Germline loops: CDR1 SGHVS, CDR2 FNYEAQ. The CDR3 is 15 amino acids. The CDR3 DNA follows: TGTGCCAGCAGCTTTTATAGGGGCGGCACCGGGGAGCTGTTTTTT. Encoded protein: CASSFYRGGTGELFF.